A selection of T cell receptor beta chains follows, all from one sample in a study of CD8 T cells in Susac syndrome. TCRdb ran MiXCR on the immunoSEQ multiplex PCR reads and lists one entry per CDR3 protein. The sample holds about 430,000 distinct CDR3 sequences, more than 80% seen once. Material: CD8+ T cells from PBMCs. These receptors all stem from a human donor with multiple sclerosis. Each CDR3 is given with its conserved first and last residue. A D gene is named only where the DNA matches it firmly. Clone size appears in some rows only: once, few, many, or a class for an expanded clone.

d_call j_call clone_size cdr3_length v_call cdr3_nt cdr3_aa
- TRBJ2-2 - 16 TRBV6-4 TGTGCCAGCAGTGACTCGGGGGAGCTGAACACCGGGGAGCTGTTTTTT CASSDSGELNTGELFF
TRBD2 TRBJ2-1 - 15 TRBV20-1 TGCAGTGCGCCTCCGACTAGCGGGCCCGACAATGAGCAGTTCTTC CSAPPTSGPDNEQFF
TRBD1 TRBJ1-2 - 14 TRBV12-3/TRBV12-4 TGTGCCAGCAGGGGCACAGGGGGGAACTATGGCTACACCTTC CASRGTGGNYGYTF
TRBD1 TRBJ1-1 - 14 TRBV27 TGTGCCAGCACCCGGACAGGGACGGGCACTGAAGCTTTCTTT CASTRTGTGTEAFF
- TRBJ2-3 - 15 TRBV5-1 TGCGCCAGCAGGTCTTGGGGCGGGACTACAGATACGCAGTATTTT CASRSWGGTTDTQYF
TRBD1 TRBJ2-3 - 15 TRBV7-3 TGTGCCAGCAGCTTAGTGACAGGGACCACAGATACGCAGTATTTT CASSLVTGTTDTQYF
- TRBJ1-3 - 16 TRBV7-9 TGTGCCAGCAGCCCTCCGCCAGGGAGCTCTGGAAACACCATATATTTT CASSPPPGSSGNTIYF
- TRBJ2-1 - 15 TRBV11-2 TGTGCCAGCAGCTTAGATCAGGGGACCTACAATGAGCAGTTCTTC CASSLDQGTYNEQFF
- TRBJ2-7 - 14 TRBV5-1 TGCGCCAGCAGCTTGGGACGGATCCCCTACGAGCAGTACTTC CASSLGRIPYEQYF
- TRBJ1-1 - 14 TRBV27 TGTGCCAGCAGTCCTGGAGGGTCTTCCACTGAAGCTTTCTTT CASSPGGSSTEAFF
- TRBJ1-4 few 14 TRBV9 TGTGCCAGCAGCGTCCGGGCAACTAATGAAAAACTGTTTTTT CASSVRATNEKLFF
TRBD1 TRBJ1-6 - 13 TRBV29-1 TGCAGCGTTGGACAGGGAGAAAATTCACCCCTCCACTTT CSVGQGENSPLHF
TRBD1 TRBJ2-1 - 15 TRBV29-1 TGCAGCGTTGAGACGGGACAGGGGGCTGTAAATGAGCAGTTCTTC CSVETGQGAVNEQFF
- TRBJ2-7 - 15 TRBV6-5 TGTGCCAGCAGTTACTCGATGGGCTGGGGGGACGAGCAGTACTTC CASSYSMGWGDEQYF
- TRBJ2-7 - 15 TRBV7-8 TGTGCCAGCACCCACGACGGGGCGGTCCTCTCCGAGCAGTACTTC CASTHDGAVLSEQYF
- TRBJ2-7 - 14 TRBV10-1 TGCGCCAGCAGTGAGCAGGAGGCCACGGCCGAGCAGTACTTC CASSEQEATAEQYF
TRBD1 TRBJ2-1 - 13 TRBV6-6 TGTGCCAGCAGTTATTGGGACAGGGAAAAGCAGTTCTTC CASSYWDREKQFF